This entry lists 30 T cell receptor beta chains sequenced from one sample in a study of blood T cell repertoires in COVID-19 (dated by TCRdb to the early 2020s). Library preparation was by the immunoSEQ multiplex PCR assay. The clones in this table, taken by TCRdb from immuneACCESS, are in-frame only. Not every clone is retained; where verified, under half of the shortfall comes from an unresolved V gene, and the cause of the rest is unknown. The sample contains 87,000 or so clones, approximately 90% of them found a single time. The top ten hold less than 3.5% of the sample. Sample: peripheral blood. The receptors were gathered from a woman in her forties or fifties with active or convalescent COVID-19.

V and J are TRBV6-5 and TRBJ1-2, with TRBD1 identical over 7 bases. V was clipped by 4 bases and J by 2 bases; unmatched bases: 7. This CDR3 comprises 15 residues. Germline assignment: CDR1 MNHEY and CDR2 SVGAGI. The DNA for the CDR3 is TGTGCCAGCAGTTGGGAGTCGGGACAGAACTATGGCTACACCTTC. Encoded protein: CASSWESGQNYGYTF.

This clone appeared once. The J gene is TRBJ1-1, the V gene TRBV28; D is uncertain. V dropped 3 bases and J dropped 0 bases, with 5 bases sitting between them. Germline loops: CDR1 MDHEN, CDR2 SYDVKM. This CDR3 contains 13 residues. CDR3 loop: CASSLLMNTEAFF. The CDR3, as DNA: TGTGCCAGCAGTTTGTTAATGAACACTGAAGCTTTCTTT. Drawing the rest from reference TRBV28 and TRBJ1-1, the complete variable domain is DVKVTQSSRYLVKRTGEKVFLECVQDMDHENMFWYRQDPGLGLRLIYFSYDVKMKEKGDIPEGYSVSREKKERFSLILESASTNQTSMYLCASSLLMNTEAFFGQGTRLTVV.

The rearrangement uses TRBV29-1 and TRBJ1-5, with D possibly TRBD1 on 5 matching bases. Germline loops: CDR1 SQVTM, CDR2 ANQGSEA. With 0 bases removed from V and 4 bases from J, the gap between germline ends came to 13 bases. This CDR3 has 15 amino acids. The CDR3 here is CSVEEDTKFNQPQHF. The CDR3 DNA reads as TGCAGCGTTGAAGAGGACACAAAATTTAATCAGCCCCAGCATTTT.

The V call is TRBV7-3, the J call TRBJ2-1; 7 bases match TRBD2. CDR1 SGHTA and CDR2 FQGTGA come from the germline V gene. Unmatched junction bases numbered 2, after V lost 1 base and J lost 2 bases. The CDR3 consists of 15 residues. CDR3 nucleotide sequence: TGTGCCAGCAGCTTAATGAGCGGGACCTACAATGAGCAGTTCTTC. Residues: CASSLMSGTYNEQFF.

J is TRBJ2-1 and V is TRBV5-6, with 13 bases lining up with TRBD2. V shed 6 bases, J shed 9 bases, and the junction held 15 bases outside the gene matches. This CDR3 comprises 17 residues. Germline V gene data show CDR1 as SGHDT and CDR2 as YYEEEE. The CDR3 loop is CASIHALTSGGAGEQFF. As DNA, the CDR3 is TGTGCCAGCATCCATGCCCTTACTAGCGGGGGGGCCGGTGAGCAGTTCTTC. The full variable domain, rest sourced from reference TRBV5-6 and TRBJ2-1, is DAGVTQSPTHLIKTRGQQVTLRCSPKSGHDTVSWYQQALGQGPQFIFQYYEEEERQRGNFPDRFSGHQFPNYSSELNVNALLLGDSALYLCASIHALTSGGAGEQFFGPGTRLTVL.

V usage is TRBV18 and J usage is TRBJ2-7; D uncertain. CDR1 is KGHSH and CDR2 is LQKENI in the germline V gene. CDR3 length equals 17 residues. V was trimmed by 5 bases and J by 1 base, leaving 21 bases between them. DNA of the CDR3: TGTGCCAGCTCATTAGACCGGGTGCCATATCCTTCCTACGAGCAGTACTTC. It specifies CASSLDRVPYPSYEQYF.

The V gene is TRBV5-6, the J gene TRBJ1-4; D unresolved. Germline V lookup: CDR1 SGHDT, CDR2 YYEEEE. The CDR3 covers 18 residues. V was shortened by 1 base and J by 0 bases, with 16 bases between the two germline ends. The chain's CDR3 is CASSLYQEEPATNEKLFF. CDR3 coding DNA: TGTGCCAGCAGCTTGTATCAGGAGGAGCCTGCAACTAATGAAAAACTGTTTTTT. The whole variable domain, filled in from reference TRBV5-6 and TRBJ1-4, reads DAGVTQSPTHLIKTRGQQVTLRCSPKSGHDTVSWYQQALGQGPQFIFQYYEEEERQRGNFPDRFSGHQFPNYSSELNVNALLLGDSALYLCASSLYQEEPATNEKLFFGSGTQLSVL.

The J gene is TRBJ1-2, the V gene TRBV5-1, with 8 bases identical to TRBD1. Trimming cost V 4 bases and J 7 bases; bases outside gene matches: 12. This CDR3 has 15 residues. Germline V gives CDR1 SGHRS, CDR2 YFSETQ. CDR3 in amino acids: CASSPFQGARSGYTF. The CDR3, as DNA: TGCGCCAGCAGCCCCTTCCAGGGGGCGCGGTCTGGCTACACCTTC.

The CDR3 region is CAWKESGGSPYYGYTF. As DNA, the CDR3 is TGTGCCTGGAAGGAAAGTGGGGGGTCGCCGTACTATGGCTACACCTTC. The chain uses TRBV30 and TRBJ1-2, with D possibly TRBD1 on 5 matching bases. The length of the CDR3 is 16 residues. Germline V gives CDR1 GTSNPN, CDR2 SVGIG (reference sequence). Trimming left V 4 bases short and J 3 bases short, with 21 bases between.

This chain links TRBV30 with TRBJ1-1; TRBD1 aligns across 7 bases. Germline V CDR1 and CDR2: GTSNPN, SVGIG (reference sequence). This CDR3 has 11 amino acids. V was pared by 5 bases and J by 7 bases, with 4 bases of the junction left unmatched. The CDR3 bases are TGTGCCTGGCAGGGACAGAATGAAGCTTTCTTT. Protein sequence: CAWQGQNEAFF.

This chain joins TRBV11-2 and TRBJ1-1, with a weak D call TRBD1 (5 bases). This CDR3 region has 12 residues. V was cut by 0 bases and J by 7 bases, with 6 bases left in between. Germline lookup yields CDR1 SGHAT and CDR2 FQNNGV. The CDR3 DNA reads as TGTGCCAGCAGCTTAGACGGGGGTGAAGCTTTCTTT. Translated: CASSLDGGEAFF.

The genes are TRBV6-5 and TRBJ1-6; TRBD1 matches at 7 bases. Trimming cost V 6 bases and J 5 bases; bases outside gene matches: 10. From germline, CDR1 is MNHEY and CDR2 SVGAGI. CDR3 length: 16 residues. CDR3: CASSYTGARDNSPLHF. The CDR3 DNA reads TGTGCCAGCAGCTACACAGGGGCTCGGGATAATTCACCCCTCCACTTT.

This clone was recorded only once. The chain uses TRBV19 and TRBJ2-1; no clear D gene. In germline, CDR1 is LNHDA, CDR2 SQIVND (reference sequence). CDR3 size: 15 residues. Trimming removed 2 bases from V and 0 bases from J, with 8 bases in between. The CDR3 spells CASSITAFSYNEQFF. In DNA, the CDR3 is TGTGCCAGTAGTATAACAGCCTTCTCCTACAATGAGCAGTTCTTC.

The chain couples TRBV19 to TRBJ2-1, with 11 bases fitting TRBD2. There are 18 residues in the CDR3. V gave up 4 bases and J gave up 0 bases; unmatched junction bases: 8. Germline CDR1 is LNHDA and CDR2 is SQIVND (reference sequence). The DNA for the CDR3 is TGTGCCAGTAGTAGAACTAGCGGGGGTTCGAGCTCCTACAATGAGCAGTTCTTC. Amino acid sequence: CASSRTSGGSSSYNEQFF.

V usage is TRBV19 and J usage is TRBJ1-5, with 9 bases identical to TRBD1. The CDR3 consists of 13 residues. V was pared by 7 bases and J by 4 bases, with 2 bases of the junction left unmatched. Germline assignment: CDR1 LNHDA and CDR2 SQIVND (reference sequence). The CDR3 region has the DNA TGTGCCAGTACCGGGACAGGGAATCAGCCCCAGCATTTT. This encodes CASTGTGNQPQHF.

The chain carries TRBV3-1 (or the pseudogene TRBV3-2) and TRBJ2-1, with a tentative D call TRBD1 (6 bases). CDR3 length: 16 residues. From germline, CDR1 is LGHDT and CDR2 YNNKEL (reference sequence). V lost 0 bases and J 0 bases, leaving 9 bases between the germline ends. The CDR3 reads CASSQERGGSYNEQFF. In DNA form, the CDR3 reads TGTGCCAGCAGCCAAGAAAGAGGGGGCTCCTACAATGAGCAGTTCTTC.

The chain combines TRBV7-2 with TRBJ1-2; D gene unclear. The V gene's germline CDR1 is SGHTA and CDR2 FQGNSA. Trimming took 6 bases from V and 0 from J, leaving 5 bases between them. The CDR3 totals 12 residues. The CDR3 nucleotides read TGTGCCAGCAGTGAGACTAACTATGGCTACACCTTC. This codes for CASSETNYGYTF.

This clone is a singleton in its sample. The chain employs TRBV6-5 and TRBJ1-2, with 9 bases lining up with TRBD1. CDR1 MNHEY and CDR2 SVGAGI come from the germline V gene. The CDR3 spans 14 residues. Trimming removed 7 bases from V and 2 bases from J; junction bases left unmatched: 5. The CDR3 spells CASKKDRGNYGYTF. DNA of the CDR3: TGTGCCAGCAAGAAGGACAGGGGCAACTATGGCTACACCTTC.

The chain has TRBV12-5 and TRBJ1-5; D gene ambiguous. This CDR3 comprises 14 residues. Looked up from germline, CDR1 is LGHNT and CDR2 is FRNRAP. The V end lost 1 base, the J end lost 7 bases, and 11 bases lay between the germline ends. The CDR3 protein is CASGLATMGQPQHF. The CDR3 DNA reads TGTGCTAGTGGTTTGGCCACAATGGGCCAGCCCCAGCATTTT.

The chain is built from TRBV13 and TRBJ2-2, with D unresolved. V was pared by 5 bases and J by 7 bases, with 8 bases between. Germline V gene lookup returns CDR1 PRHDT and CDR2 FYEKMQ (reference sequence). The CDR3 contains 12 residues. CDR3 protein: CASSNSVGELFF. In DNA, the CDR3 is TGTGCCAGCAGCAATAGTGTCGGGGAGCTGTTTTTT.

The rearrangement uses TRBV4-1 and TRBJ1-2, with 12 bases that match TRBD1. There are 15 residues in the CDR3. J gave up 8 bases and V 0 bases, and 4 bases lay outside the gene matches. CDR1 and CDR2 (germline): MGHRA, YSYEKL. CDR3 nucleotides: TGCGCCAGCAGCCAAGAATTTGGGACAGGGGGCGGCTACACCTTC. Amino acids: CASSQEFGTGGGYTF.

The CDR3 loop reads CASSQGLAGVSTDTQYF. In DNA form, the CDR3 reads TGTGCCAGCAGTCAGGGACTAGCGGGGGTCAGCACAGATACGCAGTATTTT. The chain combines TRBV5-4 with TRBJ2-3; 14 nucleotides match TRBD2. The CDR3 runs to 17 residues. CDR1 is SGHNT and CDR2 is YYREEE in the germline V gene (reference sequence). V gave up 5 bases and J gave up 0 bases; unmatched junction bases: 5. The variable domain in full, completed from reference TRBV5-4 and TRBJ2-3, reads ETGVTQSPTHLIKTRGQQVTLRCSSQSGHNTVSWYQQALGQGPQFIFQYYREEENGRGNFPPRFSGLQFPNYSSELNVNALELDDSALYLCASSQGLAGVSTDTQYFGPGTRLTVL.

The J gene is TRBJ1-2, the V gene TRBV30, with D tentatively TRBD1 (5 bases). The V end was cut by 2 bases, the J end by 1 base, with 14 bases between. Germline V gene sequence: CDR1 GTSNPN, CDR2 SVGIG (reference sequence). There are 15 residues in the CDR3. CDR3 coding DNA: TGTGCCTGGAGTAGCCAGGGCTTAATTAACTATGGCTACACCTTC. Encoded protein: CAWSSQGLINYGYTF.

CDR3 amino acids: CASSPRLQGGNTEAFF. CDR3 sequence (DNA): TGTGCCAGCAGCCCCAGACTACAGGGGGGGAACACTGAAGCTTTCTTT. The gene calls are TRBV3-1 (or the pseudogene TRBV3-2) and TRBJ1-1, with 8 bases lining up with TRBD1. The ends lost 4 bases at V and 1 base at J; junction bases unmatched: 8. The CDR3 runs 16 residues. CDR1 and CDR2 (germline): LGHDT, YNNKEL (reference sequence).

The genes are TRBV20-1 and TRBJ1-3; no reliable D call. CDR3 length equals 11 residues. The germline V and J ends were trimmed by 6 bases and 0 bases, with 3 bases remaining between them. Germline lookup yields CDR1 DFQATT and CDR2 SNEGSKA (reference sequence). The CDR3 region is CSASSGNTIYF. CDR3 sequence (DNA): TGCAGTGCCAGCTCTGGAAACACCATATATTTT.

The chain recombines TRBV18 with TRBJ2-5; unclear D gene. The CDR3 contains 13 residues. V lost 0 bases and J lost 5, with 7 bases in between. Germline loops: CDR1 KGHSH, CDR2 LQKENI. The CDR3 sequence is CASSPPVRETQYF. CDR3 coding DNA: TGTGCCAGCTCACCACCAGTCAGGGAGACCCAGTACTTC.

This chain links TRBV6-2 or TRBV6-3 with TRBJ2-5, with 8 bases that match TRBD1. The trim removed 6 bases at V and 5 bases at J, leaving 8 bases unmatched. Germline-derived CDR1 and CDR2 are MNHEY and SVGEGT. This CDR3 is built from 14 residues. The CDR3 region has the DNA TGTGCCAGCAGCCCGGACAGGGCCTGGGAGACCCAGTACTTC. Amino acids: CASSPDRAWETQYF.

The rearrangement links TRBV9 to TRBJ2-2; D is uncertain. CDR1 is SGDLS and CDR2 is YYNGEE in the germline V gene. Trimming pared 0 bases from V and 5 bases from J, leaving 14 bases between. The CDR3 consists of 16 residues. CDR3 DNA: TGTGCCAGCAGCGTAGTAAGCTTACCGATTACCGGGGAGCTGTTTTTT. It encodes CASSVVSLPITGELFF. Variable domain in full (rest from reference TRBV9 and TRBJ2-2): DSGVTQTPKHLITATGQRVTLRCSPRSGDLSVYWYQQSLDQGLQFLIQYYNGEERAKGNILERFSAQQFPDLHSELNLSSLELGDSALYFCASSVVSLPITGELFFGEGSRLTVL.

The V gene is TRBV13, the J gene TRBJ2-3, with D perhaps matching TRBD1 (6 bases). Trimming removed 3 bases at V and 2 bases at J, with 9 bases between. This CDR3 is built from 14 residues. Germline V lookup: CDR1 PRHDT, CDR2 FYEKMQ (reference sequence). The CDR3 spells CASSFRTVTDTQYF. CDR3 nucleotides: TGTGCCAGCAGCTTCCGGACAGTCACAGATACGCAGTATTTT.

The CDR3 reads CASSLEAFEWTGELFF. DNA for the CDR3: TGCGCCAGCAGCTTGGAAGCGTTCGAGTGGACCGGGGAGCTGTTTTTT. The chain links TRBV5-1 to TRBJ2-2, with D unclear. The CDR3 contains 16 residues. CDR1 SGHRS and CDR2 YFSETQ come from the germline V gene. The germline V and J ends were trimmed by 0 bases and 5 bases, with 14 bases remaining between them.